This is a list of T cell receptor beta chains from one sample in a study of identical twins. TCRdb independently ran MiXCR on the 5' RACE reads; one entry per CDR3 protein. Of 200,000 to 250,000 distinct CDR3 sequences in the sample, around 6.9% were seen once. This sample also belongs to another study, concerning yellow fever vaccine responses in identical twins.

The material sequenced was memory (CD45RO+) T cells sorted from blood. These TCRs come from a woman aged 18-30 years in good health. Each CDR3 is given with its conserved first and last residue. D genes are given only for firm matches. Size tells how often a clone was seen (once, few, many) or the class of an expanded clone, and some rows leave it out.

v_call: TRBV5-6; j_call: TRBJ1-2; clone_size: many; d_call: -; cdr3_aa: CASSLERNYGYTF; cdr3_nt: TGTGCCAGCAGCTTGGAGAGAAACTATGGCTACACCTTC
v_call: TRBV10-2; j_call: TRBJ2-7; clone_size: many; d_call: TRBD2; cdr3_aa: CASTGGGHEQYF; cdr3_nt: TGCGCCAGCACGGGGGGGGGCCACGAGCAGTACTTC
v_call: TRBV28; j_call: TRBJ2-7; clone_size: -; d_call: -; cdr3_aa: CASSLWGETEGVDEQYF; cdr3_nt: TGTGCCAGCAGTTTATGGGGGGAGACAGAGGGAGTCGACGAGCAGTACTTC
v_call: TRBV6-1; j_call: TRBJ2-1; clone_size: few; d_call: -; cdr3_aa: CASTPNADYNEQFF; cdr3_nt: TGTGCCAGCACACCCAACGCCGACTACAATGAGCAGTTCTTC
v_call: TRBV10-2; j_call: TRBJ2-1; clone_size: -; d_call: -; cdr3_aa: CASSENSGYNEQFF; cdr3_nt: TGCGCCAGCAGTGAGAACAGCGGATACAATGAGCAGTTCTTC
v_call: TRBV6-1; j_call: TRBJ1-3; clone_size: few; d_call: TRBD1; cdr3_aa: CASRRTGGNTIYF; cdr3_nt: TGTGCCAGCAGGAGGACAGGAGGAAACACCATATATTTT
v_call: TRBV4-3; j_call: TRBJ2-1; clone_size: many; d_call: -; cdr3_aa: CASSQDSGFGNEQFF; cdr3_nt: TGCGCCAGCAGCCAAGATTCCGGGTTCGGCAATGAGCAGTTCTTC
v_call: TRBV7-2; j_call: TRBJ2-5; clone_size: -; d_call: -; cdr3_aa: CASSLDRGARTQYF; cdr3_nt: TGTGCCAGCAGCTTAGATCGGGGTGCGCGGACCCAGTACTTC
v_call: TRBV7-9; j_call: TRBJ2-7; clone_size: few; d_call: -; cdr3_aa: CASSPRQGGDEQYF; cdr3_nt: TGTGCCAGCAGCCCGCGACAGGGAGGGGACGAGCAGTACTTC
v_call: TRBV24-1; j_call: TRBJ2-3; clone_size: -; d_call: TRBD2; cdr3_aa: CATSSGRAGAADTQYF; cdr3_nt: TGTGCCACCAGTTCTGGGCGAGCGGGGGCCGCAGATACGCAGTATTTT
v_call: TRBV7-9; j_call: TRBJ2-7; clone_size: few; d_call: -; cdr3_aa: CAYQEPAGEQYF; cdr3_nt: TGTGCCTACCAAGAACCGGCGGGGGAGCAGTACTTC
v_call: TRBV12-3/TRBV12-4; j_call: TRBJ2-7; clone_size: many; d_call: TRBD1; cdr3_aa: CASSQRTGATYEQYF; cdr3_nt: TGTGCCAGCAGTCAGAGGACAGGGGCGACCTACGAGCAGTACTTC
v_call: TRBV12-3/TRBV12-4; j_call: TRBJ2-2; clone_size: few; d_call: TRBD2; cdr3_aa: CASSSKREPNTGELFF; cdr3_nt: TGTGCCAGCAGTTCTAAGCGGGAACCTAACACCGGGGAGCTGTTTTTT
v_call: TRBV7-2; j_call: TRBJ2-2; clone_size: many; d_call: TRBD1; cdr3_aa: CASSFQTGVGTGELFF; cdr3_nt: TGTGCCAGCAGTTTTCAGACAGGGGTGGGCACCGGGGAGCTGTTTTTT
v_call: TRBV20-1; j_call: TRBJ2-3; clone_size: many; d_call: -; cdr3_aa: CSARGDSPRADTQYF; cdr3_nt: TGCAGTGCTAGAGGGGATAGCCCGAGGGCAGATACGCAGTATTTT
v_call: TRBV24-1; j_call: TRBJ2-1; clone_size: many; d_call: TRBD1; cdr3_aa: CATSDGGQGYEQFF; cdr3_nt: TGTGCCACCAGTGACGGGGGACAGGGCTATGAGCAGTTCTTC
v_call: TRBV19; j_call: TRBJ1-5; clone_size: -; d_call: -; cdr3_aa: CASSINPGAQPQHF; cdr3_nt: TGTGCCAGTAGTATAAATCCAGGTGCCCAGCCCCAGCATTTT
v_call: TRBV19; j_call: TRBJ2-3; clone_size: -; d_call: TRBD2; cdr3_aa: CASSRPSGIAGDTQYF; cdr3_nt: TGTGCCAGTAGTAGGCCTAGCGGGATTGCCGGGGATACGCAGTATTTT
v_call: TRBV5-1; j_call: TRBJ1-2; clone_size: -; d_call: TRBD1; cdr3_aa: CASSPKQGAGYGYTF; cdr3_nt: TGCGCCAGCAGCCCAAAACAGGGGGCGGGCTATGGCTACACCTTC
v_call: TRBV4-3; j_call: TRBJ1-2; clone_size: -; d_call: -; cdr3_aa: CASSQDWRTDGYTF; cdr3_nt: TGCGCCAGCAGCCAAGATTGGCGTACGGATGGCTACACCTTC
v_call: TRBV2; j_call: TRBJ2-4; clone_size: few; d_call: -; cdr3_aa: CASSGQRNIAKNIQYF; cdr3_nt: TGTGCCAGCAGCGGACAGAGGAATATAGCCAAAAACATTCAGTACTTC
v_call: TRBV20-1; j_call: TRBJ2-5; clone_size: few; d_call: -; cdr3_aa: CSARSGGKQETQYF; cdr3_nt: TGCAGTGCTAGGTCAGGGGGGAAACAAGAGACCCAGTACTTC
v_call: TRBV6-1; j_call: TRBJ1-2; clone_size: few; d_call: -; cdr3_aa: CASSTYPEGYTF; cdr3_nt: TGTGCCAGCAGCACCTACCCCGAGGGCTACACCTTC
v_call: TRBV7-3; j_call: TRBJ1-6; clone_size: few; d_call: -; cdr3_aa: CASSLWPGNNSPLHF; cdr3_nt: TGTGCCAGCAGCTTATGGCCGGGGAATAATTCACCCCTCCACTTT
v_call: TRBV9; j_call: TRBJ1-4; clone_size: few; d_call: -; cdr3_aa: CASSPRTSATNEKLFF; cdr3_nt: TGTGCCAGCAGCCCCCGGACATCTGCAACTAATGAAAAACTGTTTTTT
v_call: TRBV11-2; j_call: TRBJ2-4; clone_size: few; d_call: TRBD2; cdr3_aa: CASSLAGGVSKNIQYF; cdr3_nt: TGTGCCAGCAGCCTCGCGGGAGGGGTGTCCAAAAACATTCAGTACTTC
v_call: TRBV6-1; j_call: TRBJ2-1; clone_size: few; d_call: -; cdr3_aa: CASSEWSYNEQFF; cdr3_nt: TGTGCCAGCAGTGAATGGTCCTACAATGAGCAGTTCTTC
v_call: TRBV6-1; j_call: TRBJ2-2; clone_size: few; d_call: -; cdr3_aa: CASSRNPGDGTGELFF; cdr3_nt: TGTGCCAGCAGCCGCAACCCGGGGGATGGCACCGGGGAGCTGTTTTTT
v_call: TRBV7-9; j_call: TRBJ1-1; clone_size: many; d_call: -; cdr3_aa: CASRVPGRDTEAFF; cdr3_nt: TGTGCCAGCAGAGTCCCGGGGCGCGACACTGAAGCTTTCTTT
v_call: TRBV7-2; j_call: TRBJ2-2; clone_size: -; d_call: TRBD2; cdr3_aa: CASSMGTSGVDGELFF; cdr3_nt: TGTGCCAGCAGCATGGGGACTAGCGGGGTGGACGGGGAGCTGTTTTTT
v_call: TRBV20-1; j_call: TRBJ2-3; clone_size: -; d_call: TRBD2; cdr3_aa: CSARAGGVDTQYF; cdr3_nt: TGCAGTGCTAGAGCGGGGGGGGTAGATACGCAGTATTTT
v_call: TRBV6-2/TRBV6-3; j_call: TRBJ2-1; clone_size: few; d_call: TRBD2; cdr3_aa: CASRRARRGGRYNEQFF; cdr3_nt: TGTGCCAGCAGACGGGCCAGACGCGGGGGGCGCTACAATGAGCAGTTCTTC
v_call: TRBV7-2; j_call: TRBJ2-7; clone_size: many; d_call: -; cdr3_aa: CASAYTPGTNSYEQYF; cdr3_nt: TGTGCCAGCGCCTACACACCCGGGACAAACTCCTACGAGCAGTACTTC
v_call: TRBV5-1; j_call: TRBJ2-3; clone_size: -; d_call: -; cdr3_aa: CASSTPTVTSTDTQYF; cdr3_nt: TGCGCCAGCAGCACCCCGACGGTAACTAGCACAGATACGCAGTATTTT
v_call: TRBV6-1; j_call: TRBJ2-1; clone_size: -; d_call: -; cdr3_aa: CASRASGTNYNEQFF; cdr3_nt: TGTGCCAGCAGGGCCTCCGGGACCAATTACAATGAGCAGTTCTTC
v_call: TRBV7-2; j_call: TRBJ2-7; clone_size: few; d_call: -; cdr3_aa: CASSLVPELYEQYF; cdr3_nt: TGTGCCAGCAGCTTAGTTCCGGAACTATACGAGCAGTACTTC
v_call: TRBV11-2; j_call: TRBJ1-3; clone_size: many; d_call: -; cdr3_aa: CASSLPGLGGNTIYF; cdr3_nt: TGTGCCAGCAGCTTACCCGGGCTCGGTGGAAACACCATATATTTT
v_call: TRBV6-1; j_call: TRBJ2-1; clone_size: -; d_call: TRBD2; cdr3_aa: CASRPPGLAGRNEQFF; cdr3_nt: TGTGCCAGCAGACCCCCGGGACTAGCGGGACGGAATGAGCAGTTCTTC
v_call: TRBV5-1; j_call: TRBJ1-3; clone_size: -; d_call: -; cdr3_aa: CASSLVGLISGNTIYF; cdr3_nt: TGCGCCAGCAGCTTGGTTGGCCTGATCTCTGGAAACACCATATATTTT
v_call: TRBV11-2; j_call: TRBJ2-5; clone_size: -; d_call: -; cdr3_aa: CASSMGRLKTQYF; cdr3_nt: TGTGCCAGCAGTATGGGTAGGCTCAAGACCCAGTACTTC
v_call: TRBV27; j_call: TRBJ2-4; clone_size: few; d_call: -; cdr3_aa: CASSGNKNIQYF; cdr3_nt: TGTGCCAGCAGTGGCAACAAAAACATTCAGTACTTC
v_call: TRBV3-1; j_call: TRBJ2-1; clone_size: few; d_call: -; cdr3_aa: CASSQSDEQFF; cdr3_nt: TGTGCCAGCAGCCAATCAGATGAGCAGTTCTTC
v_call: TRBV10-3; j_call: TRBJ2-5; clone_size: few; d_call: -; cdr3_aa: CAIGGQNLQETQYF; cdr3_nt: TGTGCCATCGGCGGACAGAACCTCCAAGAGACCCAGTACTTC
v_call: TRBV20-1; j_call: TRBJ2-7; clone_size: -; d_call: TRBD1; cdr3_aa: CSARKPTGALYEQYF; cdr3_nt: TGCAGTGCTAGAAAGCCGACAGGGGCCCTCTACGAGCAGTACTTC
v_call: TRBV20-1; j_call: TRBJ2-3; clone_size: few; d_call: -; cdr3_aa: CSRQGRDTQYF; cdr3_nt: TGCAGTCGCCAGGGAAGGGATACGCAGTATTTT
v_call: TRBV5-1; j_call: TRBJ2-2; clone_size: many; d_call: TRBD2; cdr3_aa: CASSVTSGGELFF; cdr3_nt: TGCGCCAGCAGCGTAACTAGCGGCGGGGAGCTGTTTTTT
v_call: TRBV14; j_call: TRBJ1-1; clone_size: many; d_call: TRBD1; cdr3_aa: CASSQKTGGGTAFF; cdr3_nt: TGTGCCAGCAGCCAAAAGACAGGGGGAGGTACGGCTTTCTTT
v_call: TRBV6-5; j_call: TRBJ2-3; clone_size: few; d_call: TRBD1; cdr3_aa: CASSTRQGTDTQYF; cdr3_nt: TGTGCCAGCAGTACCCGACAGGGTACAGATACGCAGTATTTT
v_call: TRBV20-1; j_call: TRBJ2-7; clone_size: -; d_call: TRBD1; cdr3_aa: CSAPGQVTYEQYF; cdr3_nt: TGCAGTGCTCCAGGACAGGTTACCTACGAGCAGTACTTC
v_call: TRBV5-1; j_call: TRBJ2-3; clone_size: medium-sized; d_call: TRBD1; cdr3_aa: CASSLGQGAGDTQYF; cdr3_nt: TGCGCCAGCAGCTTAGGACAGGGGGCAGGGGATACGCAGTATTTT
v_call: TRBV28; j_call: TRBJ2-7; clone_size: many; d_call: -; cdr3_aa: CASSSFLGNEQYF; cdr3_nt: TGTGCCAGCAGTTCCTTTCTAGGAAACGAGCAGTACTTC
v_call: TRBV18; j_call: TRBJ2-1; clone_size: few; d_call: -; cdr3_aa: CASSPRVGSYNEQFF; cdr3_nt: TGTGCCAGCTCACCAAGGGTCGGGTCCTACAATGAGCAGTTCTTC
v_call: TRBV7-3; j_call: TRBJ2-1; clone_size: -; d_call: -; cdr3_aa: CASSVRGEEQFF; cdr3_nt: TGTGCCAGCAGCGTAAGGGGGGAAGAGCAGTTCTTC
v_call: TRBV21-1; j_call: TRBJ1-6; clone_size: many; d_call: -; cdr3_aa: CASTLIRDRGRLEDF; cdr3_nt: TGTGCCAGCACCCTAATCCGGGACAGGGGGCGCTTGGAGGACTTT
v_call: TRBV28; j_call: TRBJ1-2; clone_size: -; d_call: -; cdr3_aa: CASSFRQAYGYTF; cdr3_nt: TGTGCCAGCAGTTTTAGACAGGCCTATGGCTACACCTTC